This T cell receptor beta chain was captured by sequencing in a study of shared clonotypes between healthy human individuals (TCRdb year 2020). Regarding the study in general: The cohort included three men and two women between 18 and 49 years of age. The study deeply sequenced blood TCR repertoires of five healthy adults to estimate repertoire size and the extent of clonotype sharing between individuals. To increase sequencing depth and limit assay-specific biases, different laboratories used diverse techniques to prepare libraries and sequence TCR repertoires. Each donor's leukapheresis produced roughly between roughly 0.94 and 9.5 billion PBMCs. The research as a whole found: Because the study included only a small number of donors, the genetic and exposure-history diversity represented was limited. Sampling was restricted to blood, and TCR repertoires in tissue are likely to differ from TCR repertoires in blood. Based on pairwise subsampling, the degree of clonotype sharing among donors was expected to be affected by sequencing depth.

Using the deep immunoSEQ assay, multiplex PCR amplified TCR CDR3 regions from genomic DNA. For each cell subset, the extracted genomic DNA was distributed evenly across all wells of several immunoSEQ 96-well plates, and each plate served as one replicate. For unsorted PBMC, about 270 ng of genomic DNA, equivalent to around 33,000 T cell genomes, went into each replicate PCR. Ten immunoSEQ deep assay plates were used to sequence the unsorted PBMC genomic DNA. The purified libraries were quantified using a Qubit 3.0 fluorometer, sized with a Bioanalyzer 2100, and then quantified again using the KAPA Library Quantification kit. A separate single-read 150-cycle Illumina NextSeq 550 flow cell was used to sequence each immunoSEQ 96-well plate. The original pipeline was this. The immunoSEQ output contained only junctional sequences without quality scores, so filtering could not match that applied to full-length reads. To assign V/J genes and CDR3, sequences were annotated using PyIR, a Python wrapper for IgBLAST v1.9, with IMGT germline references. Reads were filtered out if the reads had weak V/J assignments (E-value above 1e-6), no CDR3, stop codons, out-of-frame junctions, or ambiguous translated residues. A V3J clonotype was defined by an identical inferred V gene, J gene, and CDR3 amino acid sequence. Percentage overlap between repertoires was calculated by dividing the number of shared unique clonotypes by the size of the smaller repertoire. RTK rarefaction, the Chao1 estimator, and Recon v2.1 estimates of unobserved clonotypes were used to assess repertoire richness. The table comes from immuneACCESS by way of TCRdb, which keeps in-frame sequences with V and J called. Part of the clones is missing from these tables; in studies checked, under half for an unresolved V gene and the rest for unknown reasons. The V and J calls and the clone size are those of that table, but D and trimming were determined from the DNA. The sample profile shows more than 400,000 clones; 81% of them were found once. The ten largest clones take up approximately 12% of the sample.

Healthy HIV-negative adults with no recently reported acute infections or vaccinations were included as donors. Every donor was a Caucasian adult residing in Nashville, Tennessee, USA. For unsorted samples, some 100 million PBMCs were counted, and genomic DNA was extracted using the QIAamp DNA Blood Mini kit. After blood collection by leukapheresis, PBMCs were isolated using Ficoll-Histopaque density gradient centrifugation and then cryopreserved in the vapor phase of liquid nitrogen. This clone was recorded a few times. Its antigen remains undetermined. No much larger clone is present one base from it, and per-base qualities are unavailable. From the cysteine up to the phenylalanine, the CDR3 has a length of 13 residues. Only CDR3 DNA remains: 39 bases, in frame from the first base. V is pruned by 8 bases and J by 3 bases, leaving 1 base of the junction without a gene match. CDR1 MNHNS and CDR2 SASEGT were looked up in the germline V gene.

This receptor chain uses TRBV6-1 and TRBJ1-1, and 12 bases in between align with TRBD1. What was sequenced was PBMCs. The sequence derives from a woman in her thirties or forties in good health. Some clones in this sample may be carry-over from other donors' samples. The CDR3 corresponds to CASGTGGDTEAFF. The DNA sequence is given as TGTGCCAGCGGGACAGGGGGCGACACTGAAGCTTTCTTT.